This T cell receptor beta chain originates from a study of OX40 agonist ivuxolimab in advanced cancers. About the full investigation: Ivuxolimab, which targeted the costimulatory receptor OX40 (CD134), was an agonistic, fully human IgG2 monoclonal antibody. Intravenous ivuxolimab was administered to patients every 2 weeks at six dose levels: 0.01, 0.1, 0.3, 1.5, 3 and 10 mg/kg. Among the 50 to 55 dose-escalation patients, around 20 had hepatocellular carcinoma, approximately 15 melanoma, 9 renal cell carcinoma and 9 head and neck cancer. The dose-escalation cohort was 82.7% male with a mean age of around 62 years, ranging from about 23 to 85. Prior anti-PD-1, anti-PD-L1 or anti-CTLA-4 therapy was permitted, and checkpoint inhibitors had been received by under 50% of dose-escalation patients. Partial responses occurred in three dose-escalation patients, of whom one had hepatocellular carcinoma and two had cutaneous melanoma. The point of sequencing TCRbeta in the periphery was to test whether ivuxolimab changed TCR sequence diversity and drove clonal T-cell expansion. The monotherapy dose-escalation portion (N of about 50 patients) of the phase I ivuxolimab trial is reported in the paper. The investigation overall reported the following: Antigen specificity was not determined for the clonally expanded peripheral T cells. Clonal expansion of both CD4+ and CD8+ blood T cells was observed from baseline to week 6 at doses 0.1 to 3.0 mg/kg. Low levels of normalized T-cell clonal expansion were also seen in some nonresponding patients. Partial responders in the 0.1-3.0 mg/kg groups had among the lowest normalized peripheral clonal expansion, especially among CD8+ T cells. On average, CD8+ T cells showed more expanded clones than CD4+ T cells after ivuxolimab.

Genomic DNA was extracted from sorted cells for sequencing of the TCRbeta CDR3 region. The immunoSEQ Assay was used for sequencing of TCRbeta CDR3 regions. In its TCRdb copy, this immuneACCESS table keeps in-frame sequences only and misses some clones. Where compared with another copy, unresolved V genes explain less than half of these, and the others have no known cause. The sample records 65,000 to 95,000 clones, 90% to 95% of which are singletons. The ten largest clones represent about 10% of the sample. V loses 1 base of germline sequence and J loses 2 bases, and the interval between the two ends is 10 bases. Including the terminal cysteine and phenylalanine, the CDR3 comprises 14 residues. Of the read, only the CDR3 DNA is kept; its 42 bases are in frame from base 1. The germline V gene specifies SGHDT as CDR1 and YYEEEE as CDR2. The trial excluded patients who had a history of autoimmune disease or were on systemic immunosuppression. Peripheral blood for TCR sequencing was collected from all dose cohorts at baseline, on cycle 4 day 1, and on cycle 7 day 1. The samples were drawn from a first-in-human, open-label, multicenter phase I dose-escalation trial of ivuxolimab. The trial enrolled adults with locally advanced or metastatic head and neck squamous cell, hepatocellular, melanoma or renal cell carcinoma. Before TCR sequencing, CD4+ and CD8+ T cells were separately sorted from peripheral blood.

Notes on this clone: This clone's antigen is unknown. No much larger clonotype is one base removed from it; base qualities were not supplied.

The sample in question was CD4+ or CD8+ T cells sorted from blood, obtained in a trial of the OX40 agonist ivuxolimab. The clonotype was recovered from an adult with an advanced solid tumor such as melanoma, head and neck, liver or kidney cancer. This chain is built from TRBV5-6 and TRBJ2-7; there is no confident call for the D gene. The CDR3 protein: CASSLMESTYEQYF. The nucleotide sequence is TGTGCCAGCAGCTTGATGGAGTCCACCTACGAGCAGTACTTC.